This entry features one T cell receptor (beta chain) sequence. This record comes from a study of shared clonotypes between healthy human individuals. The ends lost 5 bases at V and 6 bases at J; junction bases unmatched: 4. CDR3 size: 14 residues. Germline loops: CDR1 SGHAT, CDR2 FQNNGV. Study processing details: As immunoSEQ supplied junction-only sequences (without quality scores), filtering differed. Here immunoSEQ multiplex PCR was the method, and the copy in TCRdb shows in-frame clones only, minus some. Clone size and the V and J calls come from that table; the DNA yielded D and trimming. In the table there are more than 2 million clones, roughly 95% of which are singletons. CD45RO-negative, CCR7-positively selected cells formed the naive CD8 fraction, excluding terminally differentiated effector memory CD45RA+ cells. Each of the donors was a healthy adult who was HIV-negative and had not had a recent acute infection or vaccination.

The chain employs TRBV11-2 and TRBJ2-1; 10 bases match TRBD1. The sequenced sample was naive CD8+ T cells sorted from blood. This TCR derives from a man aged 18 to 35 in good health. The chain's CDR3 is CASSAGQGINEQFF. The DNA for the CDR3 is TGTGCCAGCAGCGCGGGACAGGGGATCAATGAGCAGTTCTTC.